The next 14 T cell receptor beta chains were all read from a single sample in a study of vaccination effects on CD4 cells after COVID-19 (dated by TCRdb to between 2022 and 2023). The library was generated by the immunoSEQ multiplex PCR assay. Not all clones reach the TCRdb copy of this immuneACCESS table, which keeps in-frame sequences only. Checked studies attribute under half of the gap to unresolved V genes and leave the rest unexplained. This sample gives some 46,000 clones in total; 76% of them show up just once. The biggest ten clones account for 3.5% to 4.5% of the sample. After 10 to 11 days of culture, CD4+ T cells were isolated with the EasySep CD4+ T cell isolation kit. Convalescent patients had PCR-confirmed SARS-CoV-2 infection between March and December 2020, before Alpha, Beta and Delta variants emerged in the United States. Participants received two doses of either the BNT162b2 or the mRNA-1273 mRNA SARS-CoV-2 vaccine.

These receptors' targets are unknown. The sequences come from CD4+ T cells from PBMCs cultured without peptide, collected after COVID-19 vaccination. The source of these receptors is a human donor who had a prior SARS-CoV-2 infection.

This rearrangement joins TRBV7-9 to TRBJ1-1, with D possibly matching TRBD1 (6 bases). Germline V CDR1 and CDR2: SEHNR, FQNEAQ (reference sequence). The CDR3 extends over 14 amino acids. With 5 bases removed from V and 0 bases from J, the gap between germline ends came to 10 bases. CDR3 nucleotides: TGTGCCAGCAGCCCCCAGGGGCTGAACACTGAAGCTTTCTTT. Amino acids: CASSPQGLNTEAFF.

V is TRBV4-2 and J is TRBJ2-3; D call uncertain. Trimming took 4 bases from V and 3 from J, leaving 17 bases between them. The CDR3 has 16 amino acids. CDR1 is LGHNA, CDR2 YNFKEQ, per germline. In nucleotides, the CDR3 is TGTGCCAGCAGCCCGGCAGGTTGGTTTGGTACAGATACGCAGTATTTT. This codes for CASSPAGWFGTDTQYF.

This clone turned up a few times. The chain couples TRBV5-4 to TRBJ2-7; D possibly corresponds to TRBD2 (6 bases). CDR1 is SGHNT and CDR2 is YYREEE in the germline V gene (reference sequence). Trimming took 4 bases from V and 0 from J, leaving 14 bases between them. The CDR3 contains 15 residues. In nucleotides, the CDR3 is TGTGCCAGCAGCCACGGGACTTCCGTCTCCTACGAGCAGTACTTC. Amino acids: CASSHGTSVSYEQYF.

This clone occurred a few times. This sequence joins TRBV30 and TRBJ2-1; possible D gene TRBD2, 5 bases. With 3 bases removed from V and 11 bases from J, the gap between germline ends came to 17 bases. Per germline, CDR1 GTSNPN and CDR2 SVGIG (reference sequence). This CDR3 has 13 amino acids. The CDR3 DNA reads TGTGCCTGGAGGGAAAGAGGACCCGGGAAGCAGTTCTTC. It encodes CAWRERGPGKQFF.

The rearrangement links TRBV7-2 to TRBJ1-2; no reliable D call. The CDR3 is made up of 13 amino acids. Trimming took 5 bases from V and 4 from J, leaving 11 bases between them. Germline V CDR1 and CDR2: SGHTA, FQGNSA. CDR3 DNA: TGTGCCAGCAGCGACGGGAGCGGCTATGGCTACACCTTC. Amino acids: CASSDGSGYGYTF. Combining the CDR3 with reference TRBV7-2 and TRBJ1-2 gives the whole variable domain GAGVSQSPSNKVTEKGKDVELRCDPISGHTALYWYRQSLGQGLEFLIYFQGNSAPDKSGLPSDRFSAERTGGSVSTLTIQRTQQEDSAVYLCASSDGSGYGYTFGSGTRLTVV.

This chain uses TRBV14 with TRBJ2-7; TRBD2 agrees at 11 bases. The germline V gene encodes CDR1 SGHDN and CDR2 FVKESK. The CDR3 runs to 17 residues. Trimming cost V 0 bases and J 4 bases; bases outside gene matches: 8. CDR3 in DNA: TGTGCCAGCAGCCAAGAATGGGAGGCTAGCGGGAGGTACGAGCAGTACTTC. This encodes CASSQEWEASGRYEQYF.

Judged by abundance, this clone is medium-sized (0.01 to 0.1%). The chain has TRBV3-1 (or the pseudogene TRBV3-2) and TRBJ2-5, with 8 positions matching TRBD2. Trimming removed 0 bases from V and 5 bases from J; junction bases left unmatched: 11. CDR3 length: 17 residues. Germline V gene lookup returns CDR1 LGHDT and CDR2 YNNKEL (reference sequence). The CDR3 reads CASSQDPGREGRETQYF. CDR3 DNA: TGTGCCAGCAGCCAAGATCCGGGACGGGAGGGCCGGGAGACCCAGTACTTC.

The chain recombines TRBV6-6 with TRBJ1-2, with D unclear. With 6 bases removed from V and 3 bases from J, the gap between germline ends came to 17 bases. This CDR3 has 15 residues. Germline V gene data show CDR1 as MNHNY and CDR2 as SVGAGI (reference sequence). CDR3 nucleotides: TGTGCCAGCAGGCCCACCTTTATCGGATACTATGGCTACACCTTC. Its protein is CASRPTFIGYYGYTF.

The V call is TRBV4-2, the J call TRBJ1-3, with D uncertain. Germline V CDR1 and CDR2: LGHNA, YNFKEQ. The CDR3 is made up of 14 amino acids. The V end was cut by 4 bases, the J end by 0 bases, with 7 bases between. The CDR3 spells CASSRPNSGNTIYF. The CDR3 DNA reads TGTGCCAGCAGCCGGCCCAACTCTGGAAACACCATATATTTT.

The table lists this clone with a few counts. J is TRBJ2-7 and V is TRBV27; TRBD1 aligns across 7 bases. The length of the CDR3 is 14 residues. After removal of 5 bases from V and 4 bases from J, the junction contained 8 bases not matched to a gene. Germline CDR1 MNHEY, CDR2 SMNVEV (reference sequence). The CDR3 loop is CASSAGDRLYEQYF. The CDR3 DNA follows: TGTGCCAGCAGTGCAGGGGACAGACTATACGAGCAGTACTTC.

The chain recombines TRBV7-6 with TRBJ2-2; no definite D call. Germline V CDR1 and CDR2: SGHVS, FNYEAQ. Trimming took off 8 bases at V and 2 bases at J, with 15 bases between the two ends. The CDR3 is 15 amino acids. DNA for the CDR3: TGTGCCAGCTCACGTAGACGGCCAAACACCGGGGAGCTGTTTTTT. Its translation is CASSRRRPNTGELFF.

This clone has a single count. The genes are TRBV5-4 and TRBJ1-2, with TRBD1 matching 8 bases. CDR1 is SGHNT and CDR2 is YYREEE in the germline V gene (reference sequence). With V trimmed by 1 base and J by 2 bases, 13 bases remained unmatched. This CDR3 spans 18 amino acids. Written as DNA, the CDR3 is TGTGCCAGCAGCTTGAATCTGCGGGTGCGGGACAGGAACTATGGCTACACCTTC. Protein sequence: CASSLNLRVRDRNYGYTF.

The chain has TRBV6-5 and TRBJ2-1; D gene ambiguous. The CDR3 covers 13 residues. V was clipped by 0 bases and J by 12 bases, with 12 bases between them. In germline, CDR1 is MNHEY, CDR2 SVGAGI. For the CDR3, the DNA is TGTGCCAGCAGTTACTCGAAGGTCGGGCCGCAGTTCTTC. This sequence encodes CASSYSKVGPQFF.

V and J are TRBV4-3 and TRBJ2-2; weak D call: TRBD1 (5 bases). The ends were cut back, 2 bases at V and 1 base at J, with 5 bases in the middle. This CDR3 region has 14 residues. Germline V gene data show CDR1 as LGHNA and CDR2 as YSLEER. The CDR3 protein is CASSQQGNTGELFF. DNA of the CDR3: TGCGCCAGCAGCCAACAGGGGAACACCGGGGAGCTGTTTTTT.